The rows below give T cell receptor beta chains drawn from one sample of a study of T cell responses to AZD1222 COVID-19 vaccine. TCRdb's table, derived via immunoSEQ multiplex PCR, lists solely in-frame clones and lacks some. The top ten clones hold approximately 7.1% of a sample with fewer than 150,000 clones, about 89% of them seen once. Here the sequenced sample was peripheral blood, taken 28 days after the second AZD1222 dose. These receptors originate from an adult who received the AZD1222 COVID-19 vaccine. CDR3s include the opening cysteine and the closing phenylalanine or tryptophan. Each record gives: V gene, CDR3 length, D gene, CDR3 protein. D genes are given only for firm matches.

TRBV6-6 15 . CASRQYQEGSYEQYF
TRBV29-1 12 TRBD1 CSVGTGDVEQYF
TRBV6-6 14 TRBD1 CASSPPGGHQPQHF
TRBV6-2/TRBV6-3 12 TRBD1 CASSFSGQGLFF
TRBV5-5 17 TRBD2 CASSLTRRTSAHNEQFF
TRBV21-1 19 . CASSVTSGRFVPGANVLTF
TRBV5-1 19 . CASSSWQSSVAVSYNEQFF
TRBV13 13 . CASSLGPRPQAFF
TRBV11-3 15 TRBD1 CASSSRRDSPYEQYF
TRBV24-1 12 . CATSDGGTGYTF
TRBV28 13 . CASTLGANSPLHF
TRBV2 13 . CASNQQGTGEAFF
TRBV29-1 12 . CSVGGPEETQYF
TRBV6-4 14 . CASSAQQGYQPQHF
TRBV4-1 12 . CASSPAGEKLFF
TRBV14 14 . CASSAGQSNRRQFF
TRBV11-2 13 . CASSLEFRRGYTF
TRBV27 14 . CASIGWTNSYEQYF
TRBV1 16 . CTSSQVGGRGQETQYF
TRBV23-1 20 TRBD1 CASSQFLEDRGQKISYEQYF
TRBV27 17 TRBD2 CASIPTKTSGRGYEQYF
TRBV5-6 13 . CASSLIKGFPAFF
TRBV5-1 15 . CASSTGQGGPYEQYF
TRBV5-4 11 . CACGWDYEQYF
TRBV9 19 TRBD2 CASSAPGLAGGTNTGELFF
TRBV10-2 15 TRBD2 CASMGITSGSYEQYF
TRBV7-3 13 . CASSRSGANVLTF
TRBV4-1 15 TRBD2 CASSLSGGTQETQYF
TRBV2 16 . CASSELFSGGGYEQYF
TRBV7-3 15 . CASSSLADTYNEQFF